The 6 T cell receptor beta chains given below trace back to one sample, sequenced in a study of shared clonotypes between healthy human individuals. Naive-designated CD8 cells lacked CD45RO, were positively enriched for CCR7, and omitted terminally differentiated effector memory CD45RA+ cells. This table comes from immunoSEQ multiplex PCR, and its TCRdb copy is limited to in-frame clones, with some not included. The sample holds 760,000 or so clones, around 96% seen once. The sequenced sample consisted of naive CD8+ T cells sorted from blood. These receptors originate from a man aged 25 to 40 in good health.

The rearrangement joins TRBV9 to TRBJ2-4, with 7 nucleotides matching TRBD1. The CDR3 loop spans 18 amino acids. Germline V gene sequence: CDR1 SGDLS, CDR2 YYNGEE. Germline trimming cut 0 bases from V and 6 bases from J; bases unmatched to any gene: 15. CDR3 protein: CASSVAIGADRESNIQYF. The CDR3, as DNA: TGTGCCAGCAGCGTAGCTATAGGGGCCGACAGGGAATCAAACATTCAGTACTTC.

This clone was seen once. The CDR3 is CASSFQAVNYGYTF. The DNA of the CDR3 is TGTGCCAGCAGTTTTCAGGCGGTGAACTATGGCTACACCTTC. The rearrangement links TRBV27 to TRBJ1-2; no definite D call. The CDR3 covers 14 residues. In germline, CDR1 is MNHEY, CDR2 SMNVEV (reference sequence). V lost 3 bases to trimming and J lost 2 bases, with 10 bases between them.

This chain connects TRBV14 to TRBJ2-7; possibly TRBD1 for D (6 bases). There are 13 residues in the CDR3. Germline V gene data show CDR1 as SGHDN and CDR2 as FVKESK. V lost 1 base, J lost 6 bases, and 10 bases lay in between. CDR3 protein: CASSQGAGAEQYF. The CDR3 bases are TGTGCCAGCAGCCAAGGCGCAGGGGCCGAGCAGTACTTC.

The chain links TRBV7-6 to TRBJ2-3, with 14 bases aligning to TRBD2. CDR3 length: 18 amino acids. Per germline, CDR1 SGHVS and CDR2 FNYEAQ. J was trimmed by 5 bases and V by 2 bases; bases with no gene match: 9. The DNA of the CDR3 is TGTGCCAGCAGCTTATTTGGGACTAGCGGGAGAGAGATAGATACGCAGTATTTT. It translates to CASSLFGTSGREIDTQYF.

This chain joins TRBV5-7 and TRBJ2-3; D gene ambiguous. TRBV5-7 has ORF status, its function being uncertain. V gave up 0 bases and J gave up 0 bases, with 8 bases separating them. This CDR3 has 15 amino acids. The CDR3 loop is CASSLECASTDTQYF. CDR3 bases: TGTGCCAGCAGCTTGGAGTGCGCTAGCACAGATACGCAGTATTTT.

The V gene is TRBV7-6, the J gene TRBJ2-5; TRBD2 matches at 8 bases. This CDR3 comprises 17 residues. The V segment lost 2 bases and the J segment 2 bases; nucleotides outside the gene matches: 10. Germline loops: CDR1 SGHVS, CDR2 FNYEAQ. CDR3 in amino acids: CASSLLRREADQETQYF. DNA of the CDR3: TGTGCCAGCAGCTTACTAAGGCGGGAGGCCGATCAAGAGACCCAGTACTTC. Full variable domain (rest looked up from reference TRBV7-6 and TRBJ2-5): GAGVSQSPRYKVTKRGQDVALRCDPISGHVSLYWYRQALGQGPEFLTYFNYEAQQDKSGLPNDRFSAERPEGSISTLTIQRTEQRDSAMYRCASSLLRREADQETQYFGPGTRLLVL.